This record concerns one T cell receptor beta chain sequence. The sample comes from a study of blood T cell repertoires in COVID-19. The CDR3 loop spans 16 amino acids. V dropped 2 bases and J dropped 2 bases, with 15 bases sitting between them. Germline-derived CDR1 and CDR2 are MGHDK and SYGVNS. Clones were read by immunoSEQ multiplex PCR, and TCRdb kept only the in-frame ones, dropping some. This table has roughly 150,000 clones, about 79% appearing once. This clonotype was sampled from a woman in her fifties or sixties with acute or convalescent COVID-19. The chain links TRBV25-1 to TRBJ1-1, with D tentatively TRBD1 (5 bases). The sequenced material came from peripheral blood. In DNA, the CDR3 is TGTGCCAGCAGTGAACCCCAGGGCAGACCTAACACTGAAGCTTTCTTT. This encodes CASSEPQGRPNTEAFF.